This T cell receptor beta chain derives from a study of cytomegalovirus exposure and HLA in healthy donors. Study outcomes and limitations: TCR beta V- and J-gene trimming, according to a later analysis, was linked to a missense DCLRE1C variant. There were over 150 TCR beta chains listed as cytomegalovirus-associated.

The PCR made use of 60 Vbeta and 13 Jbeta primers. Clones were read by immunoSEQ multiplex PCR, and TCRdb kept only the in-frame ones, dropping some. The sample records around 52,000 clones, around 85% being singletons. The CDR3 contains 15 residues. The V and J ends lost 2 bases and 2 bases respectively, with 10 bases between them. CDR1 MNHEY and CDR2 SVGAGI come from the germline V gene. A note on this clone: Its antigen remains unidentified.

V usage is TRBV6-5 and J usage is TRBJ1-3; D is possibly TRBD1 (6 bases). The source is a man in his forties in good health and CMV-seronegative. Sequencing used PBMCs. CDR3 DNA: TGTGCCAGCAGTTACCGGGGGGCAACTGGAAACACCATATATTTT. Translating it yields CASSYRGATGNTIYF.